This T cell receptor (beta chain) was recovered during a study of cytotoxic CD8 clonotypes in ibrutinib-treated CLL. General study points: Ibrutinib response saw clonality rise, and progression saw it return toward baseline. Progressing and sustained-remission patients had different sampling times. Exceeding age-matched healthy donors, baseline clonality also tracked the counts of circulating CD8+ T cells.

Generated by immunoSEQ multiplex PCR, the TCRdb table keeps only in-frame clones and is missing some. The table has about 120,000 clones, roughly 57% seen once. TCR beta library input comprised roughly 1.9 micrograms of genomic DNA from cryopreserved PBMCs. Points on this clone: The target antigen is unknown.

Looked up from germline, CDR1 is GTSNPN and CDR2 is SVGIG (reference sequence). With 3 bases removed from V and 7 bases from J, the gap between germline ends came to 10 bases. The CDR3 is 11 residues long. The source is a human donor with chronic lymphocytic leukemia. This chain connects TRBV30 to TRBJ2-7; D ambiguous. The sequenced sample was PBMCs, obtained after 24 months of ibrutinib treatment. CDR3 in DNA: TGTGCCTGGAGAGGGCATCGGGAGCAGTACTTC. It yields the protein CAWRGHREQYF.